This T cell receptor beta chain stems from a study of regulatory T cells in long-lasting Graves disease. Germline-derived CDR1 and CDR2 are LNHDA and SQIVND (reference sequence). Trimming left V 3 bases short and J 5 bases short, with 8 bases between. This CDR3 has 14 amino acids. Time point noted: newly diagnosed GD, antithyroid drugs for less than 3 months. After RNA was extracted from PBMCs, the TCR library was made from it. Assembly of TCR beta libraries relied on iRepertoire HTBI primers together with Arm-PCR of CDR3 regions. TCRdb reprocessed the multiplex PCR reads with MiXCR, giving one entry per CDR3 protein. The table records about 400,000 distinct CDR3 sequences, less than 20% of them present only once. This clonotype was seen only a few times.

The sample in question was peripheral blood mononuclear cells (PBMCs), obtained at new diagnosis, from a patient treated with antithyroid drugs. The sequence came from a female donor with Graves disease. The V gene is TRBV19, the J gene TRBJ1-6; no clear D. In DNA, the CDR3 is TGTGCCAGTAGTATTGACCCAAATAATTCACCCCTCCACTTT. Translation gives CASSIDPNNSPLHF.